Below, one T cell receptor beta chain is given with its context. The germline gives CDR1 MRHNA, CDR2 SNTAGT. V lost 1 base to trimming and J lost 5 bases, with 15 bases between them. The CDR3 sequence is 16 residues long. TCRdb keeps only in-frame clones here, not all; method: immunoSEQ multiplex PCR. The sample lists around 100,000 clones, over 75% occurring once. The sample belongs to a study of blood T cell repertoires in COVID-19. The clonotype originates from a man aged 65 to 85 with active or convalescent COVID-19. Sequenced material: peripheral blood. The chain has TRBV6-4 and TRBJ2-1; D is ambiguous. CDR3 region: CASSDFLSVAHNEQFF. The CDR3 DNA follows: TGTGCCAGCAGTGACTTTTTGTCAGTGGCCCACAATGAGCAGTTCTTC.